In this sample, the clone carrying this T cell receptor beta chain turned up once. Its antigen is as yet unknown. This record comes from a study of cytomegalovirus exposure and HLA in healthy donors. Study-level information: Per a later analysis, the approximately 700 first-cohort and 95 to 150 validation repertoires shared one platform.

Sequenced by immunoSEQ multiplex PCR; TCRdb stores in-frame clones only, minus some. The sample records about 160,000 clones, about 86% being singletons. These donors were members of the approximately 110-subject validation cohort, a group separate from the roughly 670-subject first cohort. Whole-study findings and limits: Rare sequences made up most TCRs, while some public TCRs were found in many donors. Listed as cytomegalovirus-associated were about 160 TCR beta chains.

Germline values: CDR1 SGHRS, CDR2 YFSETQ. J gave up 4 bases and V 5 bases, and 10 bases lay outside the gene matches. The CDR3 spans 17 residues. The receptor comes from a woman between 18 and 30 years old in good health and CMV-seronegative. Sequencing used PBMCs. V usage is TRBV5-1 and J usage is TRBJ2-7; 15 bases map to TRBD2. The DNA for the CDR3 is TGCGCCAGCAGGGACGGACTAGCGGGAGGGCCCAAGTACGAGCAGTACTTC. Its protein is CASRDGLAGGPKYEQYF.